These 14 T cell receptor beta chains originate from one sample sequenced in a study of CD8 T cells in ankylosing spondylitis. TCRdb recomputed calls from the 5' RACE reads with MiXCR, one row per CDR3 protein. The top ten hold approximately 1% of the sample, which has about 340,000 distinct CDR3 sequences, roughly 15% seen once. The sequenced sample consisted of blood, either unsorted or a sorted T cell fraction (not recorded which). Receptors originate from a male donor with ankylosing spondylitis or in good health (not recorded which).

The sample holds one count of this clonotype. The V call is TRBV20-1, the J call TRBJ1-5, with D tentatively TRBD1 (5 bases). The length of the CDR3 is 14 residues. V lost 3 bases, J lost 2 bases, and 11 bases lay in between. Germline CDR1 is DFQATT and CDR2 is SNEGSKA (reference sequence). CDR3 bases: TGCAGTGCTAGCAGGGAAGTGGGCAATCAGCCCCAGCATTTT. It translates to CSASREVGNQPQHF.

The chain carries TRBV11-3 and TRBJ2-1; 7 bases map to TRBD2. After removal of 5 bases from V and 3 bases from J, the junction contained 7 bases not matched to a gene. CDR1 and CDR2 (germline): SGHNT, YENEEA. The CDR3 contains 15 residues. The CDR3 protein is CASSLQRGLYNEQFF. CDR3 coding DNA: TGTGCCAGCAGCCTCCAGCGGGGCCTCTACAATGAGCAGTTCTTC.

This clonotype was seen many times. The CDR3 DNA reads TGTGCCAGCAGTACCCGGACGGGCCTGAGTGGGGTGCAGTACTTC. Its translation: CASSTRTGLSGVQYF. The chain recombines TRBV27 with TRBJ2-7; D call uncertain. The CDR3 is 15 amino acids. The V gene lost 5 bases and the J gene lost 9 bases, with 23 bases spanning the gap. The germline CDR1 and CDR2 sequences are MNHEY and SMNVEV (reference sequence).

This clonotype showed up just a few times. V gene TRBV11-3 combines with J gene TRBJ2-3, with D uncertain. The CDR3 covers 13 residues. V was cut by 1 base and J by 4 bases, with 6 bases left in between. Per the germline V gene, CDR1 is SGHNT and CDR2 is YENEEA. Written as DNA, the CDR3 is TGTGCCAGCAGCTTAGTAACCCCAGATACGCAGTATTTT. It yields the protein CASSLVTPDTQYF. Drawing the rest from reference TRBV11-3 and TRBJ2-3, the complete variable domain is EAGVVQSPRYKIIEKKQPVAFWCNPISGHNTLYWYLQNLGQGPELLIRYENEEAVDDSQLPKDRFSAERLKGVDSTLKIQPAELGDSAVYLCASSLVTPDTQYFGPGTRLTVL.

This clonotype has just a few counts. The rearrangement uses TRBV7-2 and TRBJ1-2, with TRBD1 matching over 9 bases. Germline CDR1 reads SGHTA; CDR2 reads FQGNSA. The CDR3 is 18 residues long. V lost 0 bases to trimming and J lost 0 bases; unmatched junction nucleotides: 8. The CDR3 spells CASSLATGGETSNYGYTF. In DNA, the CDR3 is TGTGCCAGCAGCTTAGCCACAGGGGGCGAAACTTCTAACTATGGCTACACCTTC. The whole variable domain, remainder taken from reference TRBV7-2 and TRBJ1-2, is GAGVSQSPSNKVTEKGKDVELRCDPISGHTALYWYRQSLGQGLEFLIYFQGNSAPDKSGLPSDRFSAERTGGSVSTLTIQRTQQEDSAVYLCASSLATGGETSNYGYTFGSGTRLTVV.

The chain links TRBV6-2 or TRBV6-3 to TRBJ2-7; TRBD1 might be the D (6 bases). Trimming shortened V by 2 bases and J by 6 bases, and 11 bases separated the two germline ends. Per the germline V gene, CDR1 is MNHEY and CDR2 is SVGEGT. This CDR3 contains 13 residues. As DNA, the CDR3 is TGTGCCAGCAGTTACGGGCCCAGGGGCGAGCAGTACTTC. This translates into CASSYGPRGEQYF.

This chain links TRBV20-1 with TRBJ1-6, with D unclear. CDR1 is DFQATT and CDR2 is SNEGSKA in the germline V gene (reference sequence). CDR3 length: 15 amino acids. V was pared by 3 bases and J by 0 bases, with 9 bases between. The CDR3 here is CSARGRSSYNSPLHF. The CDR3 DNA reads as TGCAGTGCTAGGGGCAGGAGCTCCTATAATTCACCCCTCCACTTT.

The V call is TRBV4-2, the J call TRBJ2-5; D possibly corresponds to TRBD1 (6 bases). Germline assignment: CDR1 LGHNA and CDR2 YNFKEQ. V lost 1 base and J 5 bases, leaving 14 bases between the germline ends. CDR3 length equals 15 residues. This CDR3 reads CASSQGGPGRETQYF. CDR3 DNA sequence: TGTGCCAGCAGCCAAGGGGGGCCGGGCCGGGAGACCCAGTACTTC.

The rearrangement joins TRBV11-2 to TRBJ2-5; TRBD1 is a possible D gene (6 bases). The CDR3 is made up of 16 amino acids. With 5 bases removed from V and 0 bases from J, the gap between germline ends came to 16 bases. Germline V CDR1 and CDR2: SGHAT, FQNNGV. In DNA, the CDR3 is TGTGCCAGCAGCCACCGGGGACAATCCTACCAAGAGACCCAGTACTTC. Translation: CASSHRGQSYQETQYF.

The gene calls are TRBV20-1 and TRBJ2-1; maybe TRBD2 (5 bases). Trimming removed 3 bases from V and 6 bases from J, with 21 bases in between. The CDR3 sequence is 16 residues long. Germline CDR1 is DFQATT and CDR2 is SNEGSKA (reference sequence). In DNA form, the CDR3 reads TGCAGTGCTAGTAAGGAATGGCGGGCATACCTCAATGAGCAGTTCTTC. Translation gives CSASKEWRAYLNEQFF.

This chain joins TRBV20-1 and TRBJ1-4, with D uncertain. Germline CDR1 and CDR2: DFQATT and SNEGSKA (reference sequence). The ends were cut back, 1 base at V and 8 bases at J, with 5 bases in the middle. The CDR3 runs 11 residues. The DNA for the CDR3 is TGCAGTGCTAGAGCGACAGAAAAACTGTTTTTT. Protein product: CSARATEKLFF.

The chain couples TRBV2 to TRBJ2-3, with 10 positions matching TRBD2. The V gene's germline CDR1 is SNHLY and CDR2 FYNNEI. The CDR3 is made up of 14 amino acids. Trimming at V came to 8 bases and at J to 4 bases, leaving 6 bases not matched to a gene. Here the CDR3 DNA reads TGTGCCAGCGGATTAGCGGGGGGATCAGATACGCAGTATTTT. Translated: CASGLAGGSDTQYF.

Details on this clonotype: Given a much more abundant clone one base away, this may be a read error. The J gene is TRBJ1-5, the V gene TRBV5-1; D remains ambiguous. From germline, CDR1 is SGHRS and CDR2 YFSETQ. CDR3 length: 13 amino acids. CDR3 sequence: CASSISPNQSQHF. Here the CDR3 DNA reads TGCGCCAGCAGCATTAGCCCCAATCAGTCCCAGCATTTT.

This clonotype has just a few counts. The chain combines TRBV30 with TRBJ2-7, with TRBD2 matching 10 bases. With V trimmed by 0 bases and J by 0 bases, 2 bases remained unmatched. There are 15 residues in the CDR3. Germline V CDR1 and CDR2: GTSNPN, SVGIG (reference sequence). This CDR3 reads CAWSVEREGSYEQYF. DNA for the CDR3: TGTGCCTGGAGTGTCGAGCGGGAGGGCTCCTACGAGCAGTACTTC.